This T cell receptor (beta chain) was identified in a study of shared clonotypes between healthy human individuals. Profiling relied on immunoSEQ multiplex PCR, and the TCRdb table lists in-frame clones only, not all of them. Among roughly 2 million clones listed, roughly 95% were seen once. The germline V and J ends were trimmed by 3 bases and 4 bases, with 15 bases remaining between them. Per the germline V gene, CDR1 is SGHAT and CDR2 is FQDESV (reference sequence). This CDR3 contains 15 residues. The clonotype comes from a man between 18 and 35 years old in good health. The sequencing sample was made of naive CD4+ T cells sorted from blood. Indicated subset: CD45RA+ positively selected. The chain recombines TRBV11-1 with TRBJ1-1; TRBD1 is a possible D gene (5 bases). The CDR3 loop reads CASSFGQGSPTEAFF. The CDR3, as DNA: TGTGCCAGCAGCTTCGGACAAGGGTCTCCCACTGAAGCTTTCTTT.